This T cell receptor beta chain stems from a study of control samples from healthy donors and cancer patients. V trimming: 0 bases; J trimming: 4 bases; junction bases outside the gene matches: 6. Germline assignment: CDR1 SGHVS and CDR2 FQNEAQ. The CDR3 has 16 residues. The repertoire was sequenced with immunoSEQ multiplex PCR; TCRdb's copy has only in-frame clones and lacks some. The repertoire holds approximately 100,000 clones, roughly 92% seen once, with 2.5% to 3.5% in the top ten. V usage is TRBV7-8 and J usage is TRBJ2-3; 8 bases align to TRBD1. The sequencing sample was made of blood. The clonotype comes from a human donor in good health. The donor label of this sample is uncertain. CDR3 residues: CASSLANRGYADTQYF. The CDR3 coding sequence is TGTGCCAGCAGCTTAGCGAACAGGGGGTACGCAGATACGCAGTATTTT. The full variable domain, with the rest looked up from reference TRBV7-8 and TRBJ2-3, is GAGVSQSPRYKVAKRGQDVALRCDPISGHVSLFWYQQALGQGPEFLTYFQNEAQLDKSGLPSDRFFAERPEGSVSTLKIQRTQQEDSAVYLCASSLANRGYADTQYFGPGTRLTVL.